The source of this TCR beta chain is a study of T cells after yellow fever vaccination. The junction had 10 bases not matched to a gene; V was cut back by 6 bases and J by 10 bases. The CDR3 length is 15 residues. Germline loops: CDR1 SNHLY, CDR2 FYNNEI. Production of TCR cDNA was by 5'RACE template switching, which also added a universal primer site and UMIs. TCRdb redid the calling of the 5' RACE reads with MiXCR, one entry per CDR3 protein. The profile covers 250,000 to 300,000 distinct CDR3 sequences, with around 5.3% appearing a single time and 2.5% to 4% taken by the ten largest. This receptor was obtained from a young man who received the YFV17D yellow fever vaccine. This chain uses TRBV2 with TRBJ1-6; TRBD1 matches 9 bases. The sequenced sample was CD4+ T cells sorted from PBMCs, obtained on the day of the yellow fever booster vaccination. This CDR3 reads CASRPSGTGNSPLHF. The CDR3 DNA follows: TGTGCCAGCAGACCTTCCGGGACAGGGAACTCACCCCTCCACTTT. The full variable domain, its missing parts supplied by reference TRBV2 and TRBJ1-6, is EPEVTQTPSHQVTQMGQEVILRCVPISNHLYFYWYRQILGQKVEFLVSFYNNEISEKSEIFDDQFSVERPDGSNFTLKIRSTKLEDSAMYFCASRPSGTGNSPLHFGNGTRLTVT.